What follows are 31 T cell receptor beta chains derived from one specimen sequenced in a study of blood T cell repertoires in COVID-19. The repertoire was sequenced with immunoSEQ multiplex PCR; TCRdb's copy has only in-frame clones and lacks some. This sample yields about 94,000 clones, of which about 90% are seen a single time; approximately 7.4% belongs to the top ten. Sequenced sample: peripheral blood. These receptors were collected from a human donor with acute or convalescent COVID-19. The donor label of this sample is uncertain.

V usage is TRBV3-1 (or the pseudogene TRBV3-2) and J usage is TRBJ2-5; TRBD2 aligns across 15 bases. The CDR3 covers 17 residues. Germline-derived CDR1 and CDR2 are LGHDT and YNNKEL (reference sequence). After removal of 5 bases from V and 4 bases from J, the junction contained 8 bases not matched to a gene. The CDR3 DNA follows: TGTGCCAGCAGCACCCCTCGGACTAGCGGGGGGGTAGAGACCCAGTACTTC. It codes for CASSTPRTSGGVETQYF.

This clone was picked up a small number of times. The rearrangement links TRBV19 to TRBJ1-5, with D maybe TRBD1 (5 bases). Germline assignment: CDR1 LNHDA and CDR2 SQIVND (reference sequence). This CDR3 region has 14 residues. V lost 10 bases, J lost 2 bases, and 15 bases lay in between. DNA of the CDR3: TGTGCCACTCGCAGGGAATCAGGCAATCAGCCCCAGCATTTT. Amino acid sequence: CATRRESGNQPQHF. Drawing the rest from reference TRBV19 and TRBJ1-5, the complete variable domain is DGGITQSPKYLFRKEGQNVTLSCEQNLNHDAMYWYRQDPGQGLRLIYYSQIVNDFQKGDIAEGYSVSREKKESFPLTVTSAQKNPTAFYLCATRRESGNQPQHFGDGTRLSIL.

The rearrangement links TRBV9 to TRBJ2-3, with D possibly matching TRBD1 (5 bases). This CDR3 has 15 residues. With 4 bases removed from V and 4 bases from J, the gap between germline ends came to 16 bases. Germline V gene lookup returns CDR1 SGDLS and CDR2 YYNGEE. In DNA form, the CDR3 reads TGTGCCAGCAGCTCCCGACTGGACACAGCAGATACGCAGTATTTT. Its translation: CASSSRLDTADTQYF.

The chain carries TRBV19 and TRBJ2-7; TRBD1 matches 10 bases. V lost 3 bases, J lost 2 bases, and 4 bases stayed unmatched. Per the germline V gene, CDR1 is LNHDA and CDR2 is SQIVND (reference sequence). The CDR3 sequence is 15 residues long. The CDR3 nucleotides are TGTGCCAGTAGTATGGCCGGGACAGGGGCCTACGAGCAGTACTTC. This gives the protein CASSMAGTGAYEQYF.

Written as DNA, the CDR3 is TGTGCCAGCAACAGACTAGCGGGGGCCTCGGAGACCCAGTACTTC. Residues: CASNRLAGASETQYF. V gene TRBV9 combines with J gene TRBJ2-5, with TRBD2 identical over 12 bases. Germline V lookup: CDR1 SGDLS, CDR2 YYNGEE. With 6 bases clipped from V and 5 bases from J, the junction kept 8 bases outside the gene matches. This CDR3 region has 15 residues.

The chain couples TRBV30 to TRBJ1-1; no clear D gene. Germline values: CDR1 GTSNPN, CDR2 SVGIG (reference sequence). The CDR3 contains 16 residues. V gave up 0 bases and J gave up 1 base, with 15 bases separating them. This CDR3 reads CAWSVSPAASNTEAFF. The CDR3 bases are TGTGCCTGGAGTGTAAGCCCCGCGGCTTCGAACACTGAAGCTTTCTTT.

V usage is TRBV7-9 and J usage is TRBJ1-6; tentatively, D is TRBD1 (5 bases). The V and J ends lost 2 bases and 5 bases respectively, with 7 bases between them. Germline CDR1 reads SEHNR; CDR2 reads FQNEAQ (reference sequence). This CDR3 is built from 14 residues. DNA for the CDR3: TGTGCCAGCAGCTTAATACAGGATAATTCACCCCTCCACTTT. It specifies CASSLIQDNSPLHF.

The gene calls are TRBV20-1 and TRBJ2-3; D not resolved. CDR1 is DFQATT and CDR2 is SNEGSKA in the germline V gene (reference sequence). The CDR3 spans 11 residues. Trimming took 2 bases from V and 4 from J, leaving 4 bases between them. CDR3 in amino acids: CSARPADTQYF. The CDR3 DNA follows: TGCAGTGCTAGACCTGCAGATACGCAGTATTTT.

The chain recombines TRBV4-1 with TRBJ1-3; 9 bases match TRBD1. The CDR3 consists of 18 residues. Germline V gene data show CDR1 as MGHRA and CDR2 as YSYEKL. With V trimmed by 3 bases and J by 2 bases, 11 bases remained unmatched. The CDR3 sequence is CASSQASLGTGTGNTIYF. CDR3 coding DNA: TGCGCCAGCAGCCAGGCTAGCCTCGGGACAGGGACTGGAAACACCATATATTTT.

The chain couples TRBV6-5 to TRBJ2-3; D is ambiguous. This CDR3 contains 13 residues. Trimming pared 2 bases from V and 6 bases from J, leaving 9 bases between. Germline assignment: CDR1 MNHEY and CDR2 SVGAGI. The CDR3, as DNA: TGTGCCAGCAGTTACCTCCCCTCGGATACGCAGTATTTT. It translates to CASSYLPSDTQYF.

The chain links TRBV6-5 to TRBJ2-5; tentative D call: TRBD2 (5 bases). Per germline, CDR1 MNHEY and CDR2 SVGAGI. The CDR3 extends over 13 amino acids. Trimming removed 7 bases from V and 1 base from J, with 10 bases in between. As DNA, the CDR3 is TGTGCCAGCAAGATCGGGGTCCAAGAGACCCAGTACTTC. Protein: CASKIGVQETQYF.

The rearrangement joins TRBV21-1 to TRBJ1-3. TRBV21-1 is termed a pseudogene. The CDR3 runs 16 residues. In DNA form, the CDR3 reads TGTGCCAGCAGCAACCCCAAGGGGAGGACTGGAAACACCATATATTTT. Translated: CASSNPKGRTGNTIYF.

V and J are TRBV6-5 and TRBJ1-1; 7 bases are a match to TRBD1. This CDR3 region has 15 residues. The germline gives CDR1 MNHEY, CDR2 SVGAGI. J was trimmed by 3 bases and V by 6 bases; bases with no gene match: 10. CDR3 coding DNA: TGTGCCAGCAGGTGGCAGGGGGGAGCGGACACTGAAGCTTTCTTT. This gives the protein CASRWQGGADTEAFF.

The V gene is TRBV9, the J gene TRBJ2-3; the match to TRBD2 covers 7 bases. V was pared by 3 bases and J by 2 bases, with 9 bases of the junction left unmatched. The germline CDR1 and CDR2 sequences are SGDLS and YYNGEE. CDR3 length: 16 amino acids. CDR3 sequence: CASSAGGTIVTDTQYF. Written as DNA, the CDR3 is TGTGCCAGCAGCGCCGGCGGGACTATCGTCACAGATACGCAGTATTTT. The variable domain in full, completed from reference TRBV9 and TRBJ2-3, reads DSGVTQTPKHLITATGQRVTLRCSPRSGDLSVYWYQQSLDQGLQFLIQYYNGEERAKGNILERFSAQQFPDLHSELNLSSLELGDSALYFCASSAGGTIVTDTQYFGPGTRLTVL.

About this clone: Other DNA sequences in the sample encode the same CDR3. This sequence joins TRBV18 and TRBJ2-7; 7 bases are shared with TRBD1. This CDR3 is built from 14 residues. Germline V CDR1 and CDR2: KGHSH, LQKENI. V was clipped by 3 bases and J by 2 bases; unmatched bases: 4. CDR3 amino acids: CASSPGQVTYEQYF. CDR3 DNA: TGTGCCAGCTCACCTGGACAGGTGACCTACGAGCAGTACTTC.

Here the CDR3 reads CASSPGTGTNEKLFF. CDR3 in DNA: TGTGCCAGCAGCCCTGGGACAGGGACTAATGAAAAACTGTTTTTT. V and J are TRBV7-2 and TRBJ1-4; 9 positions agree with TRBD1. The CDR3 is made up of 15 amino acids. Germline CDR1 reads SGHTA; CDR2 reads FQGNSA. Trimming removed 5 bases from V and 2 bases from J; junction bases left unmatched: 3.

This chain connects TRBV7-2 to TRBJ1-5, with TRBD1 matching over 8 bases. This CDR3 spans 15 amino acids. Trimming removed 5 bases from V and 2 bases from J; junction bases left unmatched: 5. In germline, CDR1 is SGHTA, CDR2 FQGNSA. DNA for the CDR3: TGTGCCAGCAGCGGACAGGGTGGAGGCAATCAGCCCCAGCATTTT. Its protein is CASSGQGGGNQPQHF. Together with reference TRBV7-2 and TRBJ1-5, the CDR3 gives the full variable domain: GAGVSQSPSNKVTEKGKDVELRCDPISGHTALYWYRQSLGQGLEFLIYFQGNSAPDKSGLPSDRFSAERTGGSVSTLTIQRTQQEDSAVYLCASSGQGGGNQPQHFGDGTRLSIL.

In this sample, this clone turned up once. The genes are TRBV18 and TRBJ1-4; TRBD1 aligns across 7 bases. The CDR3 length is 17 residues. V lost 6 bases, J lost 5 bases, and 15 bases stayed unmatched. Germline CDR1 is KGHSH and CDR2 is LQKENI. The CDR3 DNA reads TGTGCCAGCTCGACTTGGGGGCGGGACAGACCAAATGAAAAACTGTTTTTT. Amino acid sequence: CASSTWGRDRPNEKLFF.

The chain is built from TRBV7-9 and TRBJ1-2; D is ambiguous. The V and J ends lost 1 base and 4 bases respectively, with 10 bases between them. This CDR3 has 14 amino acids. CDR1 is SEHNR, CDR2 FQNEAQ, per germline (reference sequence). CDR3 sequence reads: CASSLETATYGYTF. The DNA for the CDR3 is TGTGCCAGCAGCTTAGAAACAGCAACCTATGGCTACACCTTC.

This chain connects TRBV4-3 to TRBJ2-2; 8 bases line up with TRBD1. CDR3 length equals 16 residues. Per germline, CDR1 LGHNA and CDR2 YSLEER. V dropped 0 bases and J dropped 4; count of bases not matched to a gene: 4. The CDR3 sequence is CASSQDRGLSTGELFF. The CDR3 nucleotides are TGCGCCAGCAGCCAAGACAGGGGGCTGAGCACCGGGGAGCTGTTTTTT.

The chain is built from TRBV18 and TRBJ2-3; 11 bases match TRBD2. CDR1 and CDR2 from the germline V gene are KGHSH and LQKENI. The CDR3 length is 17 residues. Unmatched junction bases numbered 5, after V lost 0 bases and J lost 3 bases. Written as DNA, the CDR3 is TGTGCCAGCTCACCACCGCTAGCGGGGGGATCGACAGATACGCAGTATTTT. Amino acids: CASSPPLAGGSTDTQYF.

V gene TRBV30 combines with J gene TRBJ2-7, with a weak D call TRBD1 (6 bases). The CDR3 contains 14 residues. CDR1 GTSNPN and CDR2 SVGIG come from the germline V gene (reference sequence). Trimming shortened V by 1 base and J by 3 bases, and 13 bases separated the two germline ends. CDR3: CAWSGGTGYYEQYF. CDR3 nucleotide sequence: TGTGCCTGGAGTGGGGGCACAGGGTACTACGAGCAGTACTTC.

For the CDR3, the DNA is TGTGCCAGCAGCTTAGTTGGGCAGAATAATGAAAAACTGTTTTTT. Encoded protein: CASSLVGQNNEKLFF. The chain uses TRBV7-9 and TRBJ1-4; D is uncertain. Germline V lookup: CDR1 SEHNR, CDR2 FQNEAQ (reference sequence). CDR3 size: 15 residues. Deletions cut 1 base from V and 4 bases from J, with 10 bases between.

The chain links TRBV9 to TRBJ2-7; TRBD1 matches at 7 bases. V shed 0 bases, J shed 4 bases, and the junction held 13 bases outside the gene matches. This CDR3 has 17 amino acids. Germline V gene sequence: CDR1 SGDLS, CDR2 YYNGEE. Here the CDR3 reads CASSVGLQGTAQYEQYF. The CDR3 DNA reads TGTGCCAGCAGCGTAGGTCTTCAGGGGACAGCACAATACGAGCAGTACTTC.

The chain couples TRBV28 to TRBJ1-1; maybe TRBD1 (6 bases). The CDR3 covers 15 residues. CDR1 is MDHEN and CDR2 is SYDVKM in the germline V gene. Trimming left V 3 bases short and J 6 bases short, with 17 bases between. The CDR3 here is CASSFLLTGSAEAFF. CDR3 DNA sequence: TGTGCCAGCAGTTTCCTCCTTACAGGGTCTGCTGAAGCTTTCTTT.

This clone appeared a few times. The rearrangement uses TRBV3-1 (or the pseudogene TRBV3-2) and TRBJ2-3; 8 positions agree with TRBD2. The V gene's germline CDR1 is LGHDT and CDR2 YNNKEL (reference sequence). CDR3 length: 12 residues. V shed 10 bases, J shed 5 bases, and the junction held 5 bases outside the gene matches. CDR3 amino acids: CATGTSIDTQYF. CDR3 DNA: TGTGCCACAGGGACTAGTATAGATACGCAGTATTTT.

This clone was detected a few times. This sequence joins TRBV6-6 and TRBJ2-7; 8 bases are shared with TRBD1. The CDR3 is 14 amino acids. Germline assignment: CDR1 MNHNY and CDR2 SVGAGI (reference sequence). V was clipped by 2 bases and J by 5 bases; unmatched bases: 5. The DNA of the CDR3 is TGTGCCAGCAGTTACGGACAGGGTGTGGACGAGCAGTACTTC. It is translated as CASSYGQGVDEQYF.

The genes are TRBV29-1 and TRBJ2-5; D is possibly TRBD2 (5 bases). The V gene lost 3 bases and the J gene lost 6 bases, with 14 bases spanning the gap. This CDR3 comprises 13 residues. From germline, CDR1 is SQVTM and CDR2 ANQGSEA. Here the CDR3 reads CSVDELATKTQYF. The CDR3 nucleotides read TGCAGCGTTGATGAGCTAGCAACGAAGACCCAGTACTTC.

This chain connects TRBV19 to TRBJ2-5, with 7 positions matching TRBD1. Germline V gene data show CDR1 as LNHDA and CDR2 as SQIVND (reference sequence). The CDR3 runs to 14 residues. J was trimmed by 3 bases and V by 6 bases; bases with no gene match: 7. The chain's CDR3 is CASSRLGQEETQYF. As DNA, the CDR3 is TGTGCCAGTAGCCGCCTCGGACAGGAAGAGACCCAGTACTTC.

The J gene is TRBJ2-6, the V gene TRBV11-1, with D possibly matching TRBD2 (5 bases). The germline CDR1 and CDR2 sequences are SGHAT and FQDESV (reference sequence). This CDR3 contains 15 residues. The V end lost 5 bases, the J end lost 3 bases, and 11 bases lay between the germline ends. For the CDR3, the DNA is TGTGCCAGCAGCCTCCTCGGGAATGGGGCCAACGTCCTGACTTTC. As protein: CASSLLGNGANVLTF. Full variable domain (rest looked up from reference TRBV11-1 and TRBJ2-6): EAEVAQSPRYKITEKSQAVAFWCDPISGHATLYWYRQILGQGPELLVQFQDESVVDDSQLPKDRFSAERLKGVDSTLKIQPAELGDSAMYLCASSLLGNGANVLTFGAGSRLTVL.

The rearrangement links TRBV5-1 to TRBJ2-1, with 10 bases aligning to TRBD1. Germline values: CDR1 SGHRS, CDR2 YFSETQ. Trimming took 0 bases from V and 7 from J; bases not matched to a gene: 7. The CDR3 contains 16 residues. The CDR3, as DNA: TGCGCCAGCAGCTTGGGCCCGGGACAGGGGAGGAATGAGCAGTTCTTC. The encoded protein is CASSLGPGQGRNEQFF.